The 15 T cell receptor beta chains below come from one sample, sequenced in a study of blood T cell repertoires in COVID-19. Profiling relied on immunoSEQ multiplex PCR, and the TCRdb table lists in-frame clones only, not all of them. The sample includes around 250,000 clones, about 90% seen only once; the top ten take 0.95% to 1.5%. Sequencing was done on a sample of PBMCs or T cells enriched from blood (not recorded which). These receptors all come from a human donor in a cohort exposed to, infected with or recovered from COVID-19 (not recorded which). The donor label of this sample is uncertain.

This chain uses TRBV5-1 with TRBJ2-1; the match to TRBD2 covers 14 bases. The CDR3 is 14 amino acids. V gave up 4 bases and J gave up 10 bases; unmatched junction bases: 4. Germline CDR1 reads SGHRS; CDR2 reads YFSETQ. For the CDR3, the DNA is TGCGCCAGCAGCCCGACTAGCGGGGGGGCCGAGCAGTTCTTC. It specifies CASSPTSGGAEQFF.

The CDR3 region has the DNA TGTGCCAGCAGCCCCAGGGGTGCGACAGTTAACACTGAAGCTTTCTTT. This sequence encodes CASSPRGATVNTEAFF. The gene calls are TRBV11-1 and TRBJ1-1, with D possibly being TRBD1 (6 bases). Deletions cut 5 bases from V and 2 bases from J, with 18 bases between. The germline gives CDR1 SGHAT, CDR2 FQDESV (reference sequence). The CDR3 runs to 16 residues.

V gene TRBV19 combines with J gene TRBJ2-3, with TRBD1 identical over 11 bases. V lost 8 bases, J lost 4 bases, and 2 bases stayed unmatched. CDR1 is LNHDA and CDR2 is SQIVND in the germline V gene (reference sequence). The CDR3 is 13 residues long. As DNA, the CDR3 is TGTGCCAGTGGGACAGGGGGGTCAGATACGCAGTATTTT. It specifies CASGTGGSDTQYF.

The chain combines TRBV21-1 with TRBJ1-6. TRBV21-1 constitutes a pseudogene. The CDR3 contains 22 residues. The CDR3 sequence: CASSESGGRDLFRLSYNSPLHF. DNA of the CDR3: TGTGCCAGCAGCGAAAGCGGGGGACGGGACCTATTTCGTCTCTCCTATAATTCACCCCTCCACTTT.

The chain employs TRBV29-1 and TRBJ2-5; possible D gene TRBD2, 6 bases. The germline V and J ends were trimmed by 3 bases and 7 bases, with 15 bases remaining between them. The CDR3 totals 13 residues. Germline lookup yields CDR1 SQVTM and CDR2 ANQGSEA. The CDR3: CSVEEGQGGTQYF. CDR3 sequence (DNA): TGCAGCGTTGAGGAGGGCCAAGGAGGGACCCAGTACTTC.

This clone was seen more than once but under ten times. One junction end disagrees with the germline gene, perhaps due to a read error. This chain links TRBV19 with TRBJ1-1, with 8 positions matching TRBD1. This CDR3 region has 14 residues. The germline V gene encodes CDR1 LNHDA and CDR2 SQIVND (reference sequence). CDR3 in amino acids: CASKSGQGVTEAFF. DNA of the CDR3: TGTGCGAGTAAAAGCGGACAGGGCGTCACTGAAGCTTTCTTT.

This chain uses TRBV19 with TRBJ1-2; D is uncertain. The germline gives CDR1 LNHDA, CDR2 SQIVND (reference sequence). This CDR3 is built from 12 residues. V was pared by 7 bases and J by 8 bases, with 14 bases between. CDR3: CASTRGGIGYTF. The CDR3 DNA reads as TGTGCCAGTACCAGAGGAGGGATCGGCTACACCTTC.

The chain carries TRBV6-1 and TRBJ2-7; D gene unclear. Germline V gene lookup returns CDR1 MNHNS and CDR2 SASEGT. V lost 2 bases, J lost 6 bases, and 14 bases lay in between. The CDR3 has 14 residues. DNA of the CDR3: TGTGCCAGCAGTGAACTAGAGGTTCGTGGCGAGCAGTACTTC. As protein: CASSELEVRGEQYF.

This chain joins TRBV7-8 and TRBJ1-2; 10 bases line up with TRBD1. The CDR3 has 15 amino acids. Unmatched junction bases numbered 7, after V lost 5 bases and J lost 4 bases. CDR1 is SGHVS, CDR2 FQNEAQ, per germline. CDR3 nucleotide sequence: TGTGCCAGCAGCCTCCAACGGGACAGGGGCTATGGCTACACCTTC. It specifies CASSLQRDRGYGYTF.

The genes are TRBV5-4 and TRBJ2-1; D is possibly TRBD2 (5 bases). The CDR3 length is 13 residues. The germline V gene has CDR1 SGHNT and CDR2 YYREEE (reference sequence). V was shortened by 2 bases and J by 10 bases, with 13 bases between the two germline ends. The CDR3 DNA is TGTGCCAGCAGCTTCCCCGCCGGGATGGAGCAGTTCTTC. Its translation is CASSFPAGMEQFF.

This chain joins TRBV7-9 and TRBJ2-1, with 9 positions matching TRBD2. The germline V gene has CDR1 SEHNR and CDR2 FQNEAQ (reference sequence). This CDR3 comprises 15 residues. V lost 3 bases and J lost 4; bases outside the gene matches: 4. DNA for the CDR3: TGTGCCAGCAGCTTGGCTAGCGGGACTTACAATGAGCAGTTCTTC. Translation: CASSLASGTYNEQFF.

The V call is TRBV4-1, the J call TRBJ1-2; maybe TRBD1 (5 bases). CDR1 and CDR2 from the germline V gene are MGHRA and YSYEKL. The CDR3 has 13 amino acids. V was trimmed by 4 bases and J by 8 bases, leaving 14 bases between them. DNA for the CDR3: TGCGCCAGCAGCCGAACTACGGACAACGGCTACACCTTC. Encoded protein: CASSRTTDNGYTF.

The genes are TRBV4-2 and TRBJ1-1; TRBD1 aligns across 9 bases. This CDR3 spans 14 amino acids. V shed 1 base, J shed 7 bases, and the junction held 4 bases outside the gene matches. Germline lookup yields CDR1 LGHNA and CDR2 YNFKEQ. DNA for the CDR3: TGTGCCAGCAGCCAAGTCGGGACAGGGTTTGAAGCTTTCTTT. Amino acid sequence: CASSQVGTGFEAFF.

V is TRBV2 and J is TRBJ2-7, with 8 bases identical to TRBD1. V gave up 10 bases and J gave up 0 bases; unmatched junction bases: 5. The CDR3 consists of 13 residues. The germline gives CDR1 SNHLY, CDR2 FYNNEI. CDR3 sequence: CATMGQASYEQYF. CDR3 sequence (DNA): TGTGCCACCATGGGACAGGCCTCCTACGAGCAGTACTTC. Drawing the rest from reference TRBV2 and TRBJ2-7, the complete variable domain is EPEVTQTPSHQVTQMGQEVILRCVPISNHLYFYWYRQILGQKVEFLVSFYNNEISEKSEIFDDQFSVERPDGSNFTLKIRSTKLEDSAMYFCATMGQASYEQYFGPGTRLTVT.

CDR3 DNA sequence: TGTGCCAGCAGCTTTTCCATTTACAATGAGCAGTTCTTC. Translation: CASSFSIYNEQFF. The chain couples TRBV7-2 to TRBJ2-1; no firm D call. The CDR3 has 13 amino acids. Germline V gene sequence: CDR1 SGHTA, CDR2 FQGNSA. V shed 3 bases and J shed 4 bases, with 7 bases lying between them.